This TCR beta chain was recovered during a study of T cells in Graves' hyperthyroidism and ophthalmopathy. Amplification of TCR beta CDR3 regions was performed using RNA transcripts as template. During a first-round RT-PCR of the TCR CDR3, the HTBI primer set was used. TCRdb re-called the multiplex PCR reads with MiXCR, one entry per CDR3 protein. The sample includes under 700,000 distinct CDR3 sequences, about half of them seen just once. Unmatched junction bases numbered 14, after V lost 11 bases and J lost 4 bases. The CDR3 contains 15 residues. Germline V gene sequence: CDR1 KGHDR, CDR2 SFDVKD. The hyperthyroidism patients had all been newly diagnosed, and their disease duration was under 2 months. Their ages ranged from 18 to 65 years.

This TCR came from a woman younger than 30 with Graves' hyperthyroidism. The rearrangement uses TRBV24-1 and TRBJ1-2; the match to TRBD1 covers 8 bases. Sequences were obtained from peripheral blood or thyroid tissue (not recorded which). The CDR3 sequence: CASSLAGQAFYGYTF. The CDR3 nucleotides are TGTGCCAGCAGCCTGGCGGGACAGGCATTCTATGGCTACACCTTC.